The 31 T cell receptor beta chains given below trace back to one sample, sequenced in a study of control samples from healthy donors and cancer patients. Measured with immunoSEQ multiplex PCR; TCRdb has only the in-frame clones, and not every one. The sample carries about 160,000 clones, roughly 90% recorded once. The specimen sequenced was blood. The receptors shown here come from a young woman in good health.

The rearrangement uses TRBV5-1 and TRBJ1-1; D call uncertain. The CDR3 spans 12 residues. Trimming removed 3 bases from V and 3 bases from J, with 6 bases in between. CDR1 and CDR2 (germline): SGHRS, YFSETQ. The CDR3 region has the DNA TGCGCCAGCAGCTACGACGACACTGAAGCTTTCTTT. Amino acids: CASSYDDTEAFF.

The V gene is TRBV10-3, the J gene TRBJ2-3; D remains unclear. Germline values: CDR1 ENHRY, CDR2 SYGVKD. Trimming left V 7 bases short and J 3 bases short, with 11 bases between. This CDR3 is 13 amino acids long. The chain's CDR3 is CAINLELTDTQYF. The CDR3, as DNA: TGTGCCATCAACCTAGAACTTACAGATACGCAGTATTTT.

As concerns this clone: This CDR3 is also generated by other DNA sequences in the sample. In DNA, the CDR3 is TGTGCCAGCAGTTTGGGGAGCAATCAGCCCCAGCATTTT. Translated, it gives CASSLGSNQPQHF. This sequence joins TRBV27 and TRBJ1-5; D is ambiguous. Trimming shortened V by 3 bases and J by 1 base, and 4 bases separated the two germline ends. Germline V gives CDR1 MNHEY, CDR2 SMNVEV (reference sequence). The CDR3 covers 13 residues.

The chain recombines TRBV25-1 with TRBJ1-2; no clear D. CDR1 MGHDK and CDR2 SYGVNS come from the germline V gene. This CDR3 comprises 15 residues. Trimming shortened V by 1 base and J by 4 bases, and 13 bases separated the two germline ends. DNA of the CDR3: TGTGCCAGCAGTGAATTTGGGATAGGTAGCTATGGCTACACCTTC. Amino acids: CASSEFGIGSYGYTF.

The CDR3 DNA reads TGTGCCACCAGTGGGTGGGGGCCCTACAATGAGCAGTTCTTC. This codes for CATSGWGPYNEQFF. The chain recombines TRBV24-1 with TRBJ2-1; TRBD1 might be the D (6 bases). The CDR3 runs 14 residues. The germline V gene encodes CDR1 KGHDR and CDR2 SFDVKD. Trimming took 5 bases from V and 2 from J, leaving 9 bases between them.

The chain couples TRBV4-3 to TRBJ2-5, with 7 bases aligning to TRBD2. Germline CDR1 reads LGHNA; CDR2 reads YSLEER. J gave up 5 bases and V 0 bases, and 3 bases lay outside the gene matches. The CDR3 loop spans 14 amino acids. The CDR3 loop reads CASSQEGRGETQYF. As DNA, the CDR3 is TGCGCCAGCAGCCAAGAGGGGAGGGGCGAGACCCAGTACTTC.

This sequence joins TRBV6-2 or TRBV6-3 and TRBJ1-1; D is unresolved. The V gene's germline CDR1 is MNHEY and CDR2 SVGEGT. Trimming stripped 1 base from V and 8 bases from J, with 8 bases between. This CDR3 has 12 amino acids. The CDR3 loop reads CASSYFGVEAFF. CDR3 DNA sequence: TGTGCCAGCAGTTACTTTGGCGTGGAAGCTTTCTTT.

The chain joins TRBV14 to TRBJ1-3; no firm D call. CDR1 is SGHDN and CDR2 is FVKESK in the germline V gene. CDR3 size: 13 residues. V lost 5 bases, J lost 0 bases, and 5 bases lay in between. CDR3 DNA sequence: TGTGCCAGCAGCTCATACTCTGGAAACACCATATATTTT. Translating it yields CASSSYSGNTIYF. The full variable domain, rest sourced from reference TRBV14 and TRBJ1-3, is EAGVTQFPSHSVIEKGQTVTLRCDPISGHDNLYWYRRVMGKEIKFLLHFVKESKQDESGMPNNRFLAERTGGTYSTLKVQPAELEDSGVYFCASSSYSGNTIYFGEGSWLTVV.

J is TRBJ1-1 and V is TRBV29-1; D uncertain. The CDR3 length is 12 residues. Per the germline V gene, CDR1 is SQVTM and CDR2 is ANQGSEA. V lost 1 base to trimming and J lost 6 bases, with 9 bases between them. The CDR3 here is CSVEVDRPEAFF. The CDR3 nucleotides are TGCAGCGTTGAAGTTGACCGGCCTGAAGCTTTCTTT.

The chain uses TRBV19 and TRBJ1-1, with D tentatively TRBD1 (5 bases). The V and J ends lost 9 bases and 5 bases respectively, with 13 bases between them. The V gene's germline CDR1 is LNHDA and CDR2 SQIVND (reference sequence). The CDR3 has 12 residues. CDR3 amino acids: CASSDRMTEAFF. CDR3 sequence (DNA): TGTGCCAGCTCAGACAGAATGACTGAAGCTTTCTTT.

The genes are TRBV29-1 and TRBJ1-2, with 7 bases aligning to TRBD1. In germline, CDR1 is SQVTM, CDR2 ANQGSEA. The length of the CDR3 is 13 residues. V was pared by 0 bases and J by 6 bases, with 4 bases of the junction left unmatched. CDR3 residues: CSVEDPTGHGYTF. CDR3 DNA: TGCAGCGTTGAAGATCCGACAGGGCATGGCTACACCTTC.

The chain has TRBV5-4 and TRBJ2-3, with 9 bases lining up with TRBD1. The germline V gene encodes CDR1 SGHNT and CDR2 YYREEE (reference sequence). The CDR3 runs to 16 residues. Trimming cost V 2 bases and J 1 base; bases outside gene matches: 5. The CDR3 region has the DNA TGTGCCAGCAGCTTTTACAGGGGGCGAGGCACAGATACGCAGTATTTT. This gives the protein CASSFYRGRGTDTQYF.

The chain couples TRBV9 to TRBJ2-1; D is possibly TRBD2 (6 bases). Trimming stripped 0 bases from V and 7 bases from J, with 11 bases between. The V gene's germline CDR1 is SGDLS and CDR2 YYNGEE. The CDR3 is made up of 14 amino acids. CDR3 sequence: CASSVVTGVNEQFF. CDR3 nucleotide sequence: TGTGCCAGCAGCGTAGTTACGGGAGTAAATGAGCAGTTCTTC.

J is TRBJ2-3 and V is TRBV7-2; the match to TRBD2 covers 16 bases. CDR1 is SGHTA and CDR2 is FQGNSA in the germline V gene. CDR3 length: 17 amino acids. V shed 5 bases, J shed 5 bases, and the junction held 7 bases outside the gene matches. The CDR3 protein is CASSLGTSGRAVDTQYF. In DNA, the CDR3 is TGTGCCAGCAGCCTCGGGACTAGCGGGAGGGCCGTAGATACGCAGTATTTT.

This chain links TRBV28 with TRBJ2-2, with D hard to call. V dropped 6 bases and J dropped 1 base, with 18 bases sitting between them. There are 17 residues in the CDR3. Germline-derived CDR1 and CDR2 are MDHEN and SYDVKM. The CDR3 region is CASSPLPATLNTGELFF. CDR3 coding DNA: TGTGCCAGCAGCCCTCTGCCGGCCACCTTGAACACCGGGGAGCTGTTTTTT.

The chain carries TRBV12-3 or TRBV12-4 and TRBJ2-2; D is perhaps TRBD1 or TRBD2 (6 bases each). Trimming removed 7 bases from V and 10 bases from J, with 10 bases in between. The length of the CDR3 is 11 residues. This CDR3 reads CASTGGPELFF. CDR3 DNA: TGTGCCAGCACCGGGGGCCCGGAGCTGTTTTTT.

This chain connects TRBV27 to TRBJ1-1; D call uncertain. The CDR3 covers 13 residues. The germline gives CDR1 MNHEY, CDR2 SMNVEV (reference sequence). V lost 1 base to trimming and J lost 0 bases, with 3 bases between them. This chain's CDR3 is CASSLFLNTEAFF. As DNA, the CDR3 is TGTGCCAGCAGTTTATTCTTGAACACTGAAGCTTTCTTT.

The V and J genes are TRBV9 and TRBJ1-2, with a tentative D call TRBD1 (6 bases). V was cut by 4 bases and J by 7 bases, with 11 bases left in between. The CDR3 has 12 amino acids. The germline V gene has CDR1 SGDLS and CDR2 YYNGEE. CDR3 amino acids: CASSSPGAGYTF. The CDR3 region has the DNA TGTGCCAGCAGCTCCCCGGGGGCTGGCTACACCTTC.

The rearrangement joins TRBV3-1 (or the pseudogene TRBV3-2) to TRBJ2-5; the match to TRBD2 covers 15 bases. In germline, CDR1 is LGHDT, CDR2 YNNKEL (reference sequence). V shed 0 bases, J shed 4 bases, and the junction held 0 bases outside the gene matches. The CDR3 runs 16 residues. CDR3 in DNA: TGTGCCAGCAGCCAAGAGGGACTAGCGGGAGGAGAGACCCAGTACTTC. It is translated as CASSQEGLAGGETQYF.

J is TRBJ2-3 and V is TRBV4-2; no definite D call. CDR3 size: 12 residues. Germline lookup yields CDR1 LGHNA and CDR2 YNFKEQ. V lost 5 bases, J lost 14 bases, and 17 bases lay in between. Here the CDR3 DNA reads TGTGCCAGCAGCGATGGGGTTGATGTTCCGTATTTT. This codes for CASSDGVDVPYF.

CDR3 DNA: TGTGCCAGCAGTTACAGGGGGCGGACTAATGAAAAACTGTTTTTT. It encodes CASSYRGRTNEKLFF. V gene TRBV2 combines with J gene TRBJ1-4; 9 bases are a match to TRBD1. The CDR3 is made up of 15 amino acids. V shed 5 bases, J shed 2 bases, and the junction held 3 bases outside the gene matches. In germline, CDR1 is SNHLY, CDR2 FYNNEI. Drawing the rest from reference TRBV2 and TRBJ1-4, the complete variable domain is EPEVTQTPSHQVTQMGQEVILRCVPISNHLYFYWYRQILGQKVEFLVSFYNNEISEKSEIFDDQFSVERPDGSNFTLKIRSTKLEDSAMYFCASSYRGRTNEKLFFGSGTQLSVL.

V usage is TRBV28 and J usage is TRBJ1-1, with no clear D. The V end lost 4 bases, the J end lost 9 bases, and 9 bases lay between the germline ends. Germline V gives CDR1 MDHEN, CDR2 SYDVKM. The CDR3 is 11 residues long. CDR3 region: CASSSSMKAFF. The DNA of the CDR3 is TGTGCCAGCAGTTCCTCTATGAAAGCTTTCTTT. Using reference TRBV28 and TRBJ1-1 for the parts outside the CDR3, the full variable domain is DVKVTQSSRYLVKRTGEKVFLECVQDMDHENMFWYRQDPGLGLRLIYFSYDVKMKEKGDIPEGYSVSREKKERFSLILESASTNQTSMYLCASSSSMKAFFGQGTRLTVV.

This clone was recorded once. In DNA form, the CDR3 reads TGCGCCAGCAGCTGGGGACAGGGACTCTTTTACGAGCAGTACTTC. Its translation is CASSWGQGLFYEQYF. The chain combines TRBV5-1 with TRBJ2-7; 9 bases line up with TRBD1. CDR1 and CDR2 (germline): SGHRS, YFSETQ. The ends lost 3 bases at V and 4 bases at J; junction bases unmatched: 8. The CDR3 runs 15 residues.

The rearrangement joins TRBV28 to TRBJ1-5; 8 positions agree with TRBD1. The germline V gene has CDR1 MDHEN and CDR2 SYDVKM. The J segment lost 0 bases and the V segment lost 3 bases, leaving 7 bases of the junction unmatched. CDR3 length equals 17 residues. Written as DNA, the CDR3 is TGTGCCAGCAGTTTGGGTCAGGGGGCTCATAGCAATCAGCCCCAGCATTTT. This sequence encodes CASSLGQGAHSNQPQHF.

The chain links TRBV2 to TRBJ2-7; perhaps TRBD2 as D (6 bases). The CDR3 covers 14 residues. Trimming left V 0 bases short and J 2 bases short, with 8 bases between. Germline values: CDR1 SNHLY, CDR2 FYNNEI. The CDR3 bases are TGTGCCAGCAGTGAAGCGGGAGGCACCTACGAGCAGTACTTC. Its translation is CASSEAGGTYEQYF.

V usage is TRBV19 and J usage is TRBJ2-2; no reliable D call. CDR1 is LNHDA and CDR2 is SQIVND in the germline V gene (reference sequence). V dropped 1 base and J dropped 0 bases, with 6 bases sitting between them. This CDR3 is built from 15 residues. The CDR3 protein is CASSIAGTNTGELFF. CDR3 in DNA: TGTGCCAGTAGTATAGCCGGCACGAACACCGGGGAGCTGTTTTTT.

The genes are TRBV11-2 and TRBJ1-2; D may be TRBD1 (5 bases). Germline V gene sequence: CDR1 SGHAT, CDR2 FQNNGV. The CDR3 contains 14 residues. V lost 3 bases, J lost 8 bases, and 16 bases lay in between. CDR3 sequence: CASSLGYGGVGYTF. CDR3 sequence (DNA): TGTGCCAGCAGCTTGGGATACGGGGGGGTCGGCTACACCTTC.

The V and J genes are TRBV29-1 and TRBJ1-4; D gene ambiguous. This CDR3 contains 14 residues. V was trimmed by 2 bases and J by 4 bases, leaving 11 bases between them. Germline V gene lookup returns CDR1 SQVTM and CDR2 ANQGSEA. The CDR3 loop is CSVESGESNEKLFF. The CDR3 DNA sequence: TGCAGCGTTGAAAGTGGGGAGAGTAATGAAAAACTGTTTTTT.

The V and J genes are TRBV7-9 and TRBJ1-3; a weak D match, TRBD1 (6 bases). Trimming cost V 5 bases and J 1 base, with 9 bases left between them. The CDR3 is 14 residues long. CDR1 is SEHNR, CDR2 FQNEAQ, per germline (reference sequence). The CDR3 coding sequence is TGTGCCAGCAGCCGGACAGAATCTGGAAACACCATATATTTT. Translating gives CASSRTESGNTIYF.

This clone showed up just a few times. The chain links TRBV19 to TRBJ1-5; D is ambiguous. CDR3 size: 12 residues. Trimming stripped 7 bases from V and 6 bases from J, with 10 bases between. Germline V gives CDR1 LNHDA, CDR2 SQIVND (reference sequence). CDR3 in amino acids: CASTTSAQPQHF. CDR3 bases: TGTGCCAGTACAACTTCCGCTCAGCCCCAGCATTTT. Drawing the rest from reference TRBV19 and TRBJ1-5, the complete variable domain is DGGITQSPKYLFRKEGQNVTLSCEQNLNHDAMYWYRQDPGQGLRLIYYSQIVNDFQKGDIAEGYSVSREKKESFPLTVTSAQKNPTAFYLCASTTSAQPQHFGDGTRLSIL.

As concerns this clone: A junction boundary mismatches the germline segment, possibly from a read error. Different DNA sequences within this sample yield the same CDR3. As DNA, the CDR3 is TGCGCCAGCAGTTTGGCTCCCACAGATACGCAGTATTTT. This gives the protein CASSLAPTDTQYF. J is TRBJ2-3 and V is TRBV5-1, with D unresolved. Germline values: CDR1 SGHRS, CDR2 YFSETQ. CDR3 length: 13 residues.